This entry lists 7 T cell receptor beta chains sequenced from one sample in a study of blood T cell repertoires in COVID-19. The table came from immunoSEQ multiplex PCR; TCRdb's copy has only in-frame clones and leaves some out. The data show some 80,000 clones, with around three quarters seen just once and around 21% held by the top ten. The specimen sequenced was peripheral blood. These receptors were collected from a woman older than 75 with active or convalescent COVID-19.

This chain uses TRBV19 with TRBJ2-3; 11 positions match TRBD2. The CDR3 length is 20 residues. The trim removed 1 base at V and 0 bases at J, leaving 12 bases unmatched. The germline CDR1 and CDR2 sequences are LNHDA and SQIVND (reference sequence). As DNA, the CDR3 is TGTGCCAGTAGTATAGGAGGGGGTCCGGGGACTAGCGGTAGCACAGATACGCAGTATTTT. Amino acids: CASSIGGGPGTSGSTDTQYF.

This clone was detected only a few times. The chain combines TRBV5-1 with TRBJ2-3; 10 positions agree with TRBD2. The CDR3 length is 17 residues. From germline, CDR1 is SGHRS and CDR2 YFSETQ. Losses at the gene ends were 0 bases for V and 5 bases for J; bases not matched to a gene: 9. The CDR3 here is CASSLGGAGGHGDTQYF. The CDR3 DNA reads TGCGCCAGCAGCTTGGGCGGAGCGGGGGGGCATGGAGATACGCAGTATTTT.

The chain has TRBV27 and TRBJ2-1, with 7 bases fitting TRBD1. J gave up 6 bases and V 6 bases, and 5 bases lay outside the gene matches. There are 13 residues in the CDR3. The germline CDR1 and CDR2 sequences are MNHEY and SMNVEV (reference sequence). CDR3 bases: TGTGCCAGCAGAACACAGGGGTTCAATGAGCAGTTCTTC. Its translation: CASRTQGFNEQFF.

The V gene is TRBV19, the J gene TRBJ2-5; 11 bases map to TRBD2. The trim removed 2 bases at V and 2 bases at J, leaving 4 bases unmatched. This CDR3 comprises 16 residues. From germline, CDR1 is LNHDA and CDR2 SQIVND (reference sequence). The chain's CDR3 is CASSITSGGGQETQYF. CDR3 DNA sequence: TGTGCCAGTAGTATAACTAGCGGGGGCGGTCAAGAGACCCAGTACTTC.

The DNA of the CDR3 is TGTGCCAGCAGCTTAGTGGGGAGCTCCTACAATGAGCAGTTCTTC. Translated: CASSLVGSSYNEQFF. The chain couples TRBV7-2 to TRBJ2-1; D may be TRBD2 (5 bases). The germline CDR1 and CDR2 sequences are SGHTA and FQGNSA. CDR3 length: 15 residues. V lost 1 base, J lost 0 bases, and 7 bases lay in between.

V gene TRBV3-1 (or the pseudogene TRBV3-2) combines with J gene TRBJ2-2; 9 nucleotides agree with TRBD1. V trimming: 5 bases; J trimming: 4 bases; junction bases outside the gene matches: 5. The CDR3 consists of 15 residues. The germline gives CDR1 LGHDT, CDR2 YNNKEL (reference sequence). The CDR3 protein is CASSSGQGRTGELFF. The CDR3 DNA sequence: TGTGCCAGCAGCTCGGGACAGGGACGCACCGGGGAGCTGTTTTTT.

The chain couples TRBV6-2 or TRBV6-3 to TRBJ2-7; D perhaps matches TRBD1 (5 bases). Germline V gene lookup returns CDR1 MNHEY and CDR2 SVGEGT. The V and J ends lost 0 bases and 0 bases respectively, with 12 bases between them. CDR3 length: 16 residues. DNA for the CDR3: TGTGCCAGCAGTTACTCGGTGGGGCTGCACTCCTACGAGCAGTACTTC. Amino acids: CASSYSVGLHSYEQYF.